The 3 T cell receptor beta chains below were found in one sample sequenced in a study of cytomegalovirus exposure and HLA in healthy donors. PCR involved 60 Vbeta and 13 Jbeta primers. TCRdb's table, derived via immunoSEQ multiplex PCR, lists solely in-frame clones and lacks some. The table records about 96,000 clones, 65% to 80% of them present only once. What was sequenced was PBMCs. These receptors were obtained from a woman aged 70 to 79 in good health and CMV-seropositive.

This clone was recorded once. V gene TRBV18 combines with J gene TRBJ1-2; D is perhaps TRBD1 (5 bases). CDR1 is KGHSH and CDR2 is LQKENI in the germline V gene. This CDR3 spans 15 amino acids. Trimming stripped 3 bases from V and 5 bases from J, with 16 bases between. The CDR3 reads CASSPGTSGGYGYTF. For the CDR3, the DNA is TGTGCCAGCTCACCCGGGACGAGCGGGGGATATGGCTACACCTTC.

The rearrangement uses TRBV6-4 and TRBJ2-7; 9 nucleotides match TRBD1. The V gene's germline CDR1 is MRHNA and CDR2 SNTAGT. The CDR3 sequence is 14 residues long. The trim removed 5 bases at V and 5 bases at J, leaving 7 bases unmatched. The CDR3 DNA is TGTGCCAGCAGTAGGACAGGGGATCTGGACGAGCAGTACTTC. It translates to CASSRTGDLDEQYF.

The gene calls are TRBV6-6 and TRBJ2-7, with 7 positions matching TRBD2. Germline CDR1 and CDR2: MNHNY and SVGAGI (reference sequence). CDR3 length: 14 residues. The junction had 4 bases not matched to a gene; V was cut back by 2 bases and J by 3 bases. CDR3 loop: CASSYAGRDYEQYF. The CDR3 DNA reads TGTGCCAGCAGTTACGCAGGGAGGGACTACGAGCAGTACTTC.